The 25 T cell receptor beta chains given below trace back to one sample, sequenced in a study of T cell clonality in common variable immunodeficiency. Findings and limits, study-wide: Common variable immunodeficiency TCR beta sequences reportedly had fewer deletions and N-nucleotide insertions.

TCRdb keeps only in-frame clones here, not all; method: immunoSEQ multiplex PCR. There are approximately 21,000 clones in the sample, none observed a single time. No cognate antigen is known for these TCRs. Sequenced sample: peripheral blood mononuclear cells. These receptors all come from a human donor with common variable immunodeficiency.

This clone was observed a few times. The read ends 3 residues before the CDR3 terminus; that terminus is restored from the germline J gene. This chain links TRBV19 with TRBJ1-5; 12 bases are a match to TRBD1. Unmatched junction bases numbered 10, after V lost 8 bases and J lost 2 bases. CDR1 LNHDA and CDR2 SQIVND come from the germline V gene (reference sequence). CDR3 size: 17 residues. The CDR3 protein is CASYGTGGTAGNQPQHF. CDR3 DNA (partial): TGTGCCAGTTACGGGACAGGGGGCACGGCGGGCAATCAGCCC.

Points on this clone: The CDR3 goes on 3 residues after the read ends, and that part is filled in from the germline J gene. This chain uses TRBV18 with TRBJ2-6, with D possibly matching TRBD1 (6 bases). The ends were cut back, 0 bases at V and 1 base at J, with 10 bases in the middle. The CDR3 is 17 residues long. Germline CDR1 reads KGHSH; CDR2 reads LQKENI. CDR3 protein: CASSPPSRGSGANVLTF. The CDR3 bases that were read are TGTGCCAGCTCACCACCGTCCAGGGGATCTGGGGCCAACGTC.

As for this clone: Coverage ceases 3 residues before the CDR3 finishes, and the germline J gene fills in the end. The chain uses TRBV18 and TRBJ2-7; 11 bases align to TRBD2. Per germline, CDR1 KGHSH and CDR2 LQKENI. The CDR3 has 16 residues. The ends lost 6 bases at V and 0 bases at J; junction bases unmatched: 7. The CDR3 reads CASSRPGTSGSYEQYF. The covered CDR3 bases are TGTGCCAGCTCTCGACCGGGGACTAGCGGCTCCTACGAG. The complete variable domain, with remaining parts taken from reference TRBV18 and TRBJ2-7, reads NAGVMQNPRHLVRRRGQEARLRCSPMKGHSHVYWYRQLPEEGLKFMVYLQKENIIDESGMPKERFSAEFPKEGPSILRIQQVVRGDSAAYFCASSRPGTSGSYEQYFGPGTRLTVT.

Regarding this clone: The read ends 3 residues before the CDR3 terminus; that terminus is restored from the germline J gene. The rearrangement uses TRBV7-9 and TRBJ2-5, with D maybe TRBD2 (5 bases). The CDR3 totals 15 residues. Germline V gene sequence: CDR1 SEHNR, CDR2 FQNEAQ (reference sequence). Trimming removed 5 bases from V and 3 bases from J, with 16 bases in between. The part of the CDR3 DNA that was read is TGTGCCAGCAGCCCAGGACTCTCCCCGAAAGAGACC. Translating it yields CASSPGLSPKET. The CDR3, in full, reads CASSPGLSPKETQYF.

Remarks on this clone: Coverage ceases 3 residues before the CDR3 finishes, and the germline J gene fills in the end. V and J are TRBV6-1 and TRBJ2-2; possibly TRBD2 for D (5 bases). CDR1 is MNHNS, CDR2 SASEGT, per germline. There are 17 residues in the CDR3. Trimming pared 6 bases from V and 6 bases from J, leaving 23 bases between. The DNA read from the CDR3 is TGTGCCAGCAGAGAATCCGTCGGGGTCGGGATACCCGGGGAG. Translating it yields CASRESVGVGIPGE. The full CDR3 reads CASRESVGVGIPGELFF.

The table lists this clone with a few counts. Partial CDR3 DNA: TGTGCCAGTAGTCCCTACTCCGGGACAGGGCGGTATGGC. Protein: CASSPYSGTGRYG. The complete CDR3 protein is CASSPYSGTGRYGYTF. The chain joins TRBV19 to TRBJ1-2; TRBD1 matches at 9 bases. The read falls 3 residues short of the CDR3 end, and the missing part is taken from the germline J gene. The CDR3 totals 16 residues. Unmatched junction bases numbered 12, after V lost 5 bases and J lost 5 bases. CDR1 is LNHDA and CDR2 is SQIVND in the germline V gene (reference sequence).

This clone turned up a few times. The CDR3 loop reads CASSPLQSSDSPLHF. The CDR3 bases that were read are TGTGCCAGCTCACCCCTACAGTCTTCCGATTCACCC. The rearrangement links TRBV18 to TRBJ1-6; no reliable D call. With the read ending 3 residues before the CDR3 end, the germline J gene is used to fill in that end. Germline V gives CDR1 KGHSH, CDR2 LQKENI. The V gene lost 3 bases and the J gene lost 8 bases, with 14 bases spanning the gap. The CDR3 totals 15 residues.

This clone was observed a handful of times. Sequence at one end of the junction differs from germline and may be a read error. The read terminates 3 residues before the CDR3 end, so the remaining end is supplied by the germline J gene. The chain links TRBV6-2 or TRBV6-3 to TRBJ2-3; the D gene is possibly TRBD2 (6 bases). The germline V gene encodes CDR1 MNHEY and CDR2 SVGEGT. The CDR3 consists of 13 residues. CDR3 protein: CASSTGSTGTQYF. CDR3 DNA, as far as it was read: TGTGCCAGCTCGACCGGGAGTACAGGTACG.

Concerning this clone: The read is 3 residues too short to cover the CDR3 end, so that end is filled in from the germline J gene. The V gene is TRBV19, the J gene TRBJ1-5, with TRBD1 matching 10 bases. V lost 0 bases, J lost 8 bases, and 4 bases stayed unmatched. In germline, CDR1 is LNHDA, CDR2 SQIVND (reference sequence). This CDR3 region has 15 residues. CDR3 in amino acids: CASSIEGQGLEPQHF. The covered CDR3 bases are TGTGCCAGTAGTATAGAGGGACAGGGGCTTGAGCCC.

Concerning this clone itself: A read error may produce the germline difference seen at one junction end. The read gets to within 3 residues of the CDR3 end, and the germline J gene fills in the rest. The chain employs TRBV7-6 and TRBJ2-7, with TRBD2 matching 8 bases. CDR3 length equals 16 residues. In germline, CDR1 is SGHVS, CDR2 FNYEAQ. This CDR3 reads CASTLASGGINYEQYF. The covered CDR3 bases are TGTGCCAGCACCTTAGCCAGCGGGGGAATCAACTACGAG.

There are many counts of this clone. The CDR3 bases that were read are TGTGCCAGCAGTGCGACAGGGGACACCGGGGAG. Translated: CASSATGDTGE. In full, the CDR3 reads CASSATGDTGELFF. This chain links TRBV6-4 with TRBJ2-2; TRBD1 matches 8 bases. Read sequence stops 3 residues before the CDR3 end, and the germline J gene provides the missing end. The CDR3 is made up of 14 amino acids. Looked up from germline, CDR1 is MRHNA and CDR2 is SNTAGT. Unmatched junction bases numbered 1, after V lost 4 bases and J lost 3 bases.

Note on this clone: With the read ending 3 residues before the CDR3 end, the germline J gene is used to fill in that end. The chain joins TRBV2 to TRBJ2-5; tentatively, D is TRBD1 (6 bases). The CDR3 has 14 residues. The germline V gene has CDR1 SNHLY and CDR2 FYNNEI. Between the trimmed V and J ends, which lost 5 bases and 3 bases, there was a span of 13 bases. The CDR3 DNA, read in part, is TGTGCCAGCAGTCGGACAGCCTATAAAGAGACC. Translation: CASSRTAYKET. The complete CDR3 sequence is CASSRTAYKETQYF.

In its sample, this clone was seen a few times. The CDR3 end falls 3 residues outside the read, so it is completed with the germline J gene. The rearrangement joins TRBV18 to TRBJ2-1, with 7 bases matching TRBD1. CDR3 length: 14 amino acids. J was trimmed by 5 bases and V by 6 bases; bases with no gene match: 7. Germline assignment: CDR1 KGHSH and CDR2 LQKENI. The sequenced part of the CDR3 DNA is TGTGCCAGCTCCTCGAGGGGGCTTGACAATGAG. Protein: CASSSRGLDNE. The whole CDR3 protein is CASSSRGLDNEQFF.

This clone was observed a handful of times. From the germline J gene comes the end of the CDR3, since the read stops 3 residues before it. The J gene is TRBJ1-4, the V gene TRBV18; D might be TRBD1 (5 bases). Trimming took 4 bases from V and 5 from J, leaving 8 bases between them. Germline CDR1 is KGHSH and CDR2 is LQKENI. The CDR3 length is 13 residues. The sequenced CDR3 bases are TGTGCCAGCTCACGGGCAGGGAATGAAAAA. It is translated as CASSRAGNEK. The full CDR3 reads CASSRAGNEKLFF.

This clone was counted a few times. The sequenced fragment ends 3 residues before the CDR3 boundary, so the rest is inferred from the germline J gene. V and J are TRBV7-9 and TRBJ2-1; 10 bases fit TRBD1. Germline-derived CDR1 and CDR2 are SEHNR and FQNEAQ (reference sequence). Trimming cost V 3 bases and J 7 bases; bases outside gene matches: 6. The CDR3 is 15 residues long. The sequenced part of the CDR3 DNA is TGTGCCAGCAGCTTCGACCGGGACAGGGGAAATGAG. Its protein product is CASSFDRDRGNE. Given in full, the CDR3 is CASSFDRDRGNEQFF.

As regards this clone: Coverage ceases 3 residues before the CDR3 finishes, and the germline J gene fills in the end. The V gene is TRBV19, the J gene TRBJ2-3, with 9 positions matching TRBD2. Germline assignment: CDR1 LNHDA and CDR2 SQIVND (reference sequence). The ends lost 4 bases at V and 0 bases at J; junction bases unmatched: 5. The CDR3 totals 16 residues. The CDR3 loop is CASSRSSGTSTDTQYF. The sequenced CDR3 bases are TGTGCCAGTAGTAGGTCTAGCGGGACGAGCACAGATACG.

Concerning this clone: The read stops 3 residues short of the end of the CDR3; the missing end is completed from the germline J gene. This chain connects TRBV7-2 to TRBJ2-4, with D possibly matching TRBD1 (7 bases). Germline CDR1 reads SGHTA; CDR2 reads FQGNSA. The CDR3 extends over 13 amino acids. CDR3 protein: CASSNRQGGIQYF. CDR3 DNA, as far as it was read: TGTGCCAGCAGCAACCGACAGGGAGGTATT.

Of note for this clone: The CDR3 end lies 3 residues beyond the end of the read and is filled in from the germline J gene. This rearrangement joins TRBV7-9 to TRBJ1-1, with TRBD1 matching over 9 bases. J gave up 1 base and V 5 bases, and 2 bases lay outside the gene matches. Germline CDR1 and CDR2: SEHNR and FQNEAQ (reference sequence). The CDR3 runs to 14 residues. CDR3 DNA, as far as it was read: TGTGCCAGCAGCCTGGGACAGGGGAACACTGAA. Translated: CASSLGQGNTE. The entire CDR3 sequence reads CASSLGQGNTEAFF.

Note on this clone: The read gets to within 3 residues of the CDR3 end, and the germline J gene fills in the rest. V is TRBV7-7 and J is TRBJ2-2; 9 bases match TRBD2. J lost 1 base, V lost 5 bases, and 5 bases had no gene match. Germline CDR1 and CDR2: SSHAT and FNYEAQ (reference sequence). The CDR3 has 16 residues. CDR3 residues: CASSTTAGGNTGELFF. The CDR3 bases that were read are TGTGCCAGCAGCACCACAGCGGGGGGGAACACCGGGGAG.

In its sample, this clone was seen a few times. At one end the junction does not follow the germline gene, possibly because of a read error. The CDR3 end is not reached by the read, which stops 3 residues before it; the germline J gene fills it in. Other DNA sequences in this specimen translate into the identical CDR3. This chain joins TRBV7-2 and TRBJ2-5, with D tentatively TRBD1 (6 bases). This CDR3 comprises 13 residues. Germline V lookup: CDR1 SGHTA, CDR2 FQGNSA. The CDR3: CASSLGTQETQYF. The CDR3 DNA, read in part, is TGTGCCAGCAGCCTAGGGACACAAGAAACC. The variable domain in full, completed from reference TRBV7-2 and TRBJ2-5, reads GAGVSQSPSNKVTEKGKDVELRCDPISGHTALYWYRQSLGQGLEFLIYFQGNSAPDKSGLPSDRFSAERTGGSVSTLTIQRTQQEDSAVYLCASSLGTQETQYFGPGTRLLVL.

This clone was detected ten times or more. The read ends 3 residues before the CDR3 terminus; that terminus is restored from the germline J gene. This chain joins TRBV30 and TRBJ2-1, with D unclear. The length of the CDR3 is 11 residues. Trimming left V 2 bases short and J 7 bases short, with 6 bases between. Germline loops: CDR1 GTSNPN, CDR2 SVGIG (reference sequence). CDR3 protein: CAWSKVNEQFF. Incomplete CDR3 DNA: TGTGCCTGGAGTAAGGTAAATGAG.

The table lists this clone with a few counts. The CDR3 goes on 3 residues after the read ends, and that part is filled in from the germline J gene. The gene calls are TRBV7-2 and TRBJ2-1, with D possibly matching TRBD2 (7 bases). This CDR3 spans 15 amino acids. V was trimmed by 4 bases and J by 3 bases, leaving 13 bases between them. CDR1 is SGHTA and CDR2 is FQGNSA in the germline V gene. The sequenced CDR3 bases are TGTGCCAGCAGCTCCGGGGGGCCTCGCTACAATGAG. Amino acid sequence: CASSSGGPRYNE. From start to end, the CDR3 is CASSSGGPRYNEQFF. The full variable domain, rest sourced from reference TRBV7-2 and TRBJ2-1, is GAGVSQSPSNKVTEKGKDVELRCDPISGHTALYWYRQSLGQGLEFLIYFQGNSAPDKSGLPSDRFSAERTGGSVSTLTIQRTQQEDSAVYLCASSSGGPRYNEQFFGPGTRLTVL.

This clone was seen a handful of times. The DNA ends 3 residues before the CDR3 does, and the rest of the CDR3 is filled in from the germline J gene. In the same sample, other DNA sequences code for this CDR3. This chain links TRBV18 with TRBJ1-1; 11 bases are shared with TRBD1. The CDR3 spans 16 residues. With 6 bases clipped from V and 5 bases from J, the junction kept 11 bases outside the gene matches. CDR1 is KGHSH, CDR2 LQKENI, per germline. The CDR3 is CASSFGQGALGTEAFF. The sequenced CDR3 bases are TGTGCCAGCTCGTTCGGACAGGGGGCATTAGGGACTGAA.

This clone was seen a handful of times. The DNA ends 3 residues before the CDR3 does, and the rest of the CDR3 is filled in from the germline J gene. The chain recombines TRBV30 with TRBJ2-2, with D tentatively TRBD2 (6 bases). Trimming removed 5 bases at V and 5 bases at J, with 9 bases between. This CDR3 spans 12 amino acids. Germline V lookup: CDR1 GTSNPN, CDR2 SVGIG (reference sequence). CDR3 bases read: TGTGCCTGGGTCCGGGGGACCGGGGAG. Translation gives CAWVRGTGE. The whole CDR3 region reads CAWVRGTGELFF.

This clone was seen more than once but under ten times. The read comes to an end 3 residues before the CDR3 does, leaving the germline J gene to fill in the end. V usage is TRBV7-9 and J usage is TRBJ2-3, with 12 bases that match TRBD1. The CDR3 contains 15 residues. Germline V gene data show CDR1 as SEHNR and CDR2 as FQNEAQ (reference sequence). The ends lost 9 bases at V and 4 bases at J; junction bases unmatched: 8. CDR3 sequence reads: CASSRDRGQSDTQYF. The CDR3 DNA, read in part, is TGTGCCAGTTCCCGGGACAGGGGGCAATCAGATACG.